The 30 T cell receptor beta chains below come from one sample, sequenced in a study of PD-1 blockade in mismatch repair-deficient tumors. The data were produced by immunoSEQ multiplex PCR, yet TCRdb's version contains in-frame clones alone and is incomplete. Of some 120,000 clones in the sample, 65% to 80% were seen once. The sequenced sample was peripheral blood, obtained approximately 60 weeks after starting pembrolizumab. The receptors were gathered from an adult with mismatch repair-deficient cancer.

The rearrangement uses TRBV30 and TRBJ2-3, with D perhaps matching TRBD1 (6 bases). V lost 3 bases, J lost 10 bases, and 23 bases lay in between. Germline CDR1 and CDR2: GTSNPN and SVGIG (reference sequence). This CDR3 region has 15 residues. Here the CDR3 reads CAWSATALAGASQYF. DNA of the CDR3: TGTGCCTGGAGCGCTACGGCTCTAGCAGGGGCGTCGCAGTATTTT.

CDR3 sequence reads: CASSEGSSSGSRINEQFF. DNA for the CDR3: TGTGCCAGCAGTGAAGGGTCTTCTAGCGGGAGCCGCATTAATGAGCAGTTCTTC. The chain joins TRBV2 to TRBJ2-1; 10 bases map to TRBD2. This CDR3 is 18 amino acids long. V lost 1 base to trimming and J lost 7 bases; unmatched junction nucleotides: 13. Germline V gives CDR1 SNHLY, CDR2 FYNNEI.

This chain connects TRBV30 to TRBJ1-1; 7 nucleotides align to TRBD1. CDR1 is GTSNPN and CDR2 is SVGIG in the germline V gene (reference sequence). CDR3 length equals 12 residues. The V gene end was trimmed by 8 bases and the J gene end by 6 bases; junction bases not matched to a gene: 9. The CDR3: CAHVTGPAEAFF. CDR3 bases: TGTGCCCACGTGACAGGGCCCGCTGAAGCTTTCTTT.

V gene TRBV9 combines with J gene TRBJ2-5; weak D call: TRBD1 (5 bases). The length of the CDR3 is 17 residues. V was clipped by 0 bases and J by 1 base, with 16 bases between them. Per germline, CDR1 SGDLS and CDR2 YYNGEE. CDR3 DNA sequence: TGTGCCAGCAGCGTAGGACTTACAGGCGCAGGCCAAGAGACCCAGTACTTC. The encoded protein is CASSVGLTGAGQETQYF.

The V and J genes are TRBV19 and TRBJ1-5, with a possible D match to TRBD1 (5 bases). The CDR3 has 13 residues. V gave up 7 bases and J gave up 4 bases, with 11 bases separating them. Germline V gives CDR1 LNHDA, CDR2 SQIVND (reference sequence). The CDR3 DNA reads as TGTGCCAGTAATGTACGGGGGAATCAGCCCCAGCATTTT. Translation: CASNVRGNQPQHF.

The gene calls are TRBV9 and TRBJ1-1, with TRBD1 as a possible D gene (6 bases). The CDR3 sequence is 16 residues long. V lost 3 bases, J lost 4 bases, and 19 bases lay in between. CDR1 is SGDLS and CDR2 is YYNGEE in the germline V gene. The CDR3, as DNA: TGTGCCAGCAGCGCCTTTGGTTCAGGGGTTGTCACTGAAGCTTTCTTT. Its translation: CASSAFGSGVVTEAFF.

The V and J genes are TRBV6-1 and TRBJ1-1, with D perhaps matching TRBD1 (5 bases). Germline V lookup: CDR1 MNHNS, CDR2 SASEGT. The CDR3 is made up of 15 amino acids. The V end was cut by 7 bases, the J end by 4 bases, with 19 bases between. The DNA of the CDR3 is TGTGCCAGCATTCAATCAGGGCTAGGTACCACTGAAGCTTTCTTT. Protein product: CASIQSGLGTTEAFF.

V usage is TRBV5-4 and J usage is TRBJ1-2, with D possibly matching TRBD1 (6 bases). Germline-derived CDR1 and CDR2 are SGHNT and YYREEE (reference sequence). Between the trimmed V and J ends, which lost 3 bases and 6 bases, there was a span of 15 bases. The CDR3 extends over 14 amino acids. The chain's CDR3 is CASSWDTGSNGYTF. The CDR3 DNA is TGTGCCAGCAGCTGGGACACAGGGTCAAATGGCTACACCTTC.

The chain couples TRBV2 to TRBJ1-4; TRBD1 is a possible D gene (5 bases). CDR1 and CDR2 from the germline V gene are SNHLY and FYNNEI. V was clipped by 6 bases and J by 6 bases, with 14 bases between them. The CDR3 runs 14 residues. The CDR3 sequence is CASRDRDWDEKLFF. CDR3 in DNA: TGTGCCAGCAGGGACCGGGACTGGGATGAAAAACTGTTTTTT.

The CDR3 region is CASSADWGEVDGYTF. The CDR3 nucleotides are TGTGCCAGCAGCGCAGACTGGGGGGAAGTGGATGGCTACACCTTC. The chain combines TRBV9 with TRBJ1-2, with a possible D match to TRBD1 (5 bases). The ends were cut back, 3 bases at V and 6 bases at J, with 18 bases in the middle. Per germline, CDR1 SGDLS and CDR2 YYNGEE. This CDR3 region has 15 residues. Full variable domain (rest looked up from reference TRBV9 and TRBJ1-2): DSGVTQTPKHLITATGQRVTLRCSPRSGDLSVYWYQQSLDQGLQFLIQYYNGEERAKGNILERFSAQQFPDLHSELNLSSLELGDSALYFCASSADWGEVDGYTFGSGTRLTVV.

The V gene is TRBV7-3, the J gene TRBJ2-4; possible D gene TRBD2, 6 bases. The CDR3 length is 15 residues. Germline loops: CDR1 SGHTA, CDR2 FQGTGA. V lost 5 bases and J lost 3, with 14 bases in between. CDR3 DNA: TGTGCCAGCAGCCCCGGGGGATCTGGCAAAAACATTCAGTACTTC. This translates into CASSPGGSGKNIQYF.

Here the CDR3 DNA reads TGTGCCAGCAGTTTCTCTGGGGGGGCCGGGGAGCTGTTTTTT. This encodes CASSFSGGAGELFF. V usage is TRBV27 and J usage is TRBJ2-2; 7 nucleotides line up with TRBD2. Germline-derived CDR1 and CDR2 are MNHEY and SMNVEV (reference sequence). This CDR3 is 14 amino acids long. V lost 3 bases, J lost 6 bases, and 4 bases stayed unmatched.

The rearrangement links TRBV11-2 to TRBJ2-7; D ambiguous. V lost 3 bases, J lost 8 bases, and 17 bases lay in between. In germline, CDR1 is SGHAT, CDR2 FQNNGV. The CDR3 consists of 14 residues. The CDR3 DNA is TGTGCCAGCAGCTTTTCTGTAACCCGGTATCAGCAGTACTTC. Translating it yields CASSFSVTRYQQYF.

This rearrangement joins TRBV19 to TRBJ2-1; weak D call: TRBD1 (5 bases). CDR3 length: 13 residues. Trimming pared 8 bases from V and 3 bases from J, leaving 11 bases between. Germline V gene data show CDR1 as LNHDA and CDR2 as SQIVND (reference sequence). The CDR3 spells CASGRGNYNEQFF. The CDR3 nucleotides read TGTGCCAGTGGAAGGGGTAACTACAATGAGCAGTTCTTC. Looking up the rest from reference TRBV19 and TRBJ2-1 gives the full variable domain: DGGITQSPKYLFRKEGQNVTLSCEQNLNHDAMYWYRQDPGQGLRLIYYSQIVNDFQKGDIAEGYSVSREKKESFPLTVTSAQKNPTAFYLCASGRGNYNEQFFGPGTRLTVL.

This clone has a single count. This rearrangement joins TRBV14 to TRBJ2-1; 14 positions match TRBD2. The CDR3 runs 19 residues. J gave up 6 bases and V 4 bases, and 14 bases lay outside the gene matches. In germline, CDR1 is SGHDN, CDR2 FVKESK. The CDR3 region is CASSPITGLAGARSNEQFF. DNA of the CDR3: TGTGCCAGCAGCCCAATTACGGGACTAGCGGGAGCCCGCAGCAATGAGCAGTTCTTC. Filled out from reference TRBV14 and TRBJ2-1, the complete variable domain reads EAGVTQFPSHSVIEKGQTVTLRCDPISGHDNLYWYRRVMGKEIKFLLHFVKESKQDESGMPNNRFLAERTGGTYSTLKVQPAELEDSGVYFCASSPITGLAGARSNEQFFGPGTRLTVL.

The chain couples TRBV7-3 to TRBJ2-1; TRBD2 might be the D (7 bases). This CDR3 has 14 amino acids. The ends were cut back, 5 bases at V and 6 bases at J, with 14 bases in the middle. Germline values: CDR1 SGHTA, CDR2 FQGTGA. The CDR3 loop reads CASSRTGGPNEQFF. The CDR3 DNA is TGTGCCAGCAGCCGAACGGGGGGCCCCAATGAGCAGTTCTTC.

Only a few counts were recorded for this clone. The chain employs TRBV5-1 and TRBJ1-4; possibly TRBD1 for D (6 bases). V lost 0 bases to trimming and J lost 8 bases, with 8 bases between them. The CDR3 length is 13 residues. Germline lookup yields CDR1 SGHRS and CDR2 YFSETQ. Written as DNA, the CDR3 is TGCGCCAGCAGCTTGGACCAGGGGGAAAAACTGTTTTTT. Encoded protein: CASSLDQGEKLFF.

The rearrangement joins TRBV5-6 to TRBJ2-2; possibly TRBD1 for D (5 bases). CDR3 size: 15 residues. Germline CDR1 SGHDT, CDR2 YYEEEE. The V end was cut by 0 bases, the J end by 3 bases, with 9 bases between. Written as DNA, the CDR3 is TGTGCCAGCAGCTTGGAGGGGCCACACACCGGGGAGCTGTTTTTT. It is translated as CASSLEGPHTGELFF.

There are a few counts of this clone. CDR3 sequence reads: CASSSPGGRSYEQYF. The CDR3 bases are TGTGCCAGCAGTTCCCCAGGGGGGAGATCCTACGAGCAGTACTTC. The rearrangement uses TRBV28 and TRBJ2-7; perhaps TRBD1 as D (7 bases). Trimming stripped 4 bases from V and 1 base from J, with 14 bases between. The germline V gene has CDR1 MDHEN and CDR2 SYDVKM. The CDR3 has 15 residues.

This clone appeared a few times. The J gene is TRBJ2-3, the V gene TRBV27; D gene ambiguous. With 4 bases removed from V and 5 bases from J, the gap between germline ends came to 7 bases. This CDR3 is built from 12 residues. The V gene's germline CDR1 is MNHEY and CDR2 SMNVEV (reference sequence). The CDR3 coding sequence is TGTGCCAGCAGTTCGGGTAGAGATACGCAGTATTTT. It codes for CASSSGRDTQYF.

This chain joins TRBV19 and TRBJ2-7; D remains unclear. Trimming stripped 3 bases from V and 2 bases from J, with 8 bases between. CDR1 LNHDA and CDR2 SQIVND come from the germline V gene (reference sequence). CDR3 length: 13 amino acids. The CDR3 sequence is CASSISQAYEQYF. The CDR3 DNA reads as TGTGCCAGTAGTATTTCCCAGGCCTACGAGCAGTACTTC.

J is TRBJ2-2 and V is TRBV10-3, with 9 bases lining up with TRBD2. The CDR3 extends over 15 amino acids. Per germline, CDR1 ENHRY and CDR2 SYGVKD. J was trimmed by 7 bases and V by 0 bases; bases with no gene match: 3. In nucleotides, the CDR3 is TGTGCCATCAGTGAGTCAGCGGGAGGAAGCGGGGAGCTGTTTTTT. Its protein product is CAISESAGGSGELFF.

This clone has a handful of counts. The chain combines TRBV19 with TRBJ1-5, with a possible D match to TRBD1 (5 bases). V lost 7 bases to trimming and J lost 3 bases, with 19 bases between them. This CDR3 spans 16 amino acids. CDR1 and CDR2 from the germline V gene are LNHDA and SQIVND (reference sequence). CDR3 amino acids: CASTLSRAANNQPQHF. In DNA form, the CDR3 reads TGTGCCAGTACCCTATCCAGGGCAGCCAACAATCAGCCCCAGCATTTT.

V usage is TRBV9 and J usage is TRBJ2-3; 9 nucleotides agree with TRBD2. The CDR3 has 16 residues. Germline V gives CDR1 SGDLS, CDR2 YYNGEE. V lost 3 bases to trimming and J lost 6 bases; unmatched junction nucleotides: 11. CDR3 sequence (DNA): TGTGCCAGCAGCGAAGGACTAGCGATCAATTCCGATACGCAGTATTTT. Its protein product is CASSEGLAINSDTQYF. Based on the CDR3 plus reference TRBV9 and TRBJ2-3, the full variable domain is DSGVTQTPKHLITATGQRVTLRCSPRSGDLSVYWYQQSLDQGLQFLIQYYNGEERAKGNILERFSAQQFPDLHSELNLSSLELGDSALYFCASSEGLAINSDTQYFGPGTRLTVL.

This chain joins TRBV6-1 and TRBJ2-7, with D possibly being TRBD2 (5 bases). CDR3 length equals 11 residues. Between the trimmed V and J ends, which lost 6 bases and 7 bases, there was a span of 10 bases. Germline assignment: CDR1 MNHNS and CDR2 SASEGT. CDR3 in amino acids: CASRDRGEQYF. DNA of the CDR3: TGTGCCAGCAGAGACCGAGGGGAGCAGTACTTC.

The V gene is TRBV27, the J gene TRBJ2-1; no definite D call. The CDR3 has 13 residues. The germline V and J ends were trimmed by 5 bases and 5 bases, with 10 bases remaining between them. Germline CDR1 and CDR2: MNHEY and SMNVEV (reference sequence). The CDR3 loop is CASSGPNHNEQFF. The CDR3 region has the DNA TGTGCCAGCAGTGGGCCGAATCACAATGAGCAGTTCTTC.

V usage is TRBV15 and J usage is TRBJ2-1; 13 bases match TRBD2. V trimming: 4 bases; J trimming: 9 bases; junction bases outside the gene matches: 6. This CDR3 has 15 residues. CDR1 and CDR2 (germline): LNHNV, YYDKDF (reference sequence). CDR3 in amino acids: CATSIGTSGTLEQFF. CDR3 nucleotide sequence: TGTGCCACCAGCATAGGGACTAGCGGGACCCTTGAGCAGTTCTTC.

V gene TRBV7-8 combines with J gene TRBJ1-1; D ambiguous. The germline V gene has CDR1 SGHVS and CDR2 FQNEAQ. The germline V and J ends were trimmed by 5 bases and 2 bases, with 15 bases remaining between them. This CDR3 contains 15 residues. The CDR3 loop reads CASSPSWTLNTEAFF. For the CDR3, the DNA is TGTGCCAGCAGCCCCTCCTGGACCCTCAACACTGAAGCTTTCTTT.

The chain recombines TRBV4-1 with TRBJ1-4; TRBD1 aligns across 7 bases. The CDR3 runs to 16 residues. In germline, CDR1 is MGHRA, CDR2 YSYEKL. V trimming: 3 bases; J trimming: 7 bases; junction bases outside the gene matches: 11. CDR3 sequence: CASSQNLQGLGEKLFF. CDR3 coding DNA: TGCGCCAGCAGCCAGAATCTACAGGGGTTGGGTGAAAAACTGTTTTTT.

This chain connects TRBV29-1 to TRBJ1-5; D perhaps matches TRBD1 (6 bases). Trimming stripped 3 bases from V and 2 bases from J, with 8 bases between. Germline V gene data show CDR1 as SQVTM and CDR2 as ANQGSEA. CDR3 length: 13 amino acids. The CDR3 DNA follows: TGCAGCGTTGAGACAGGACGCAATCAGCCCCAGCATTTT. This encodes CSVETGRNQPQHF. Full variable domain (rest looked up from reference TRBV29-1 and TRBJ1-5): SAVISQKPSRDICQRGTSLTIQCQVDSQVTMMFWYRQQPGQSLTLIATANQGSEATYESGFVIDKFPISRPNLTFSTLTVSNMSPEDSSIYLCSVETGRNQPQHFGDGTRLSIL.